The 24 T cell receptor beta chains below come from one sample, sequenced in a study of blood T cell repertoires in COVID-19. Sequencing used immunoSEQ multiplex PCR; TCRdb keeps in-frame clones, though not all of them. The data hold some 350,000 clones, with about nine tenths observed a single time. Input material: peripheral blood. The origin of the receptors is a woman in her 70s with COVID-19, enrolled during active disease.

V and J are TRBV18 and TRBJ1-2; D perhaps matches TRBD1 (6 bases). This CDR3 has 14 amino acids. Deletions cut 3 bases from V and 8 bases from J, with 16 bases between. Germline V gene data show CDR1 as KGHSH and CDR2 as LQKENI. DNA for the CDR3: TGTGCCAGCTCACCGGGGGCAGGGACCAGCGGCTACACCTTC. Protein sequence: CASSPGAGTSGYTF.

The chain joins TRBV6-5 to TRBJ1-2; 9 positions agree with TRBD1. CDR3 length: 13 amino acids. CDR1 is MNHEY and CDR2 is SVGAGI in the germline V gene. V lost 7 bases and J lost 6; bases outside the gene matches: 6. The CDR3 coding sequence is TGTGCCAGCAAAAGGACAGGGGCAAATGGCTACACCTTC. It yields the protein CASKRTGANGYTF.

The rearrangement uses TRBV5-1 and TRBJ2-5; 7 nucleotides align to TRBD2. V was pared by 4 bases and J by 9 bases, with 18 bases of the junction left unmatched. Germline values: CDR1 SGHRS, CDR2 YFSETQ. The CDR3 has 16 residues. CDR3 DNA sequence: TGCGCCAGCAGCCTAGGACCGACTCCATCGGCGGGGGCCCAGTACTTC. It translates to CASSLGPTPSAGAQYF.

This clone was counted only a few times. The V gene is TRBV12-3 or TRBV12-4, the J gene TRBJ2-7; maybe TRBD1 (5 bases). The V end lost 2 bases, the J end lost 3 bases, and 8 bases lay between the germline ends. This CDR3 comprises 13 residues. The CDR3 protein is CASSLWGSYEQYF. Written as DNA, the CDR3 is TGTGCCAGCAGTTTATGGGGCAGCTACGAGCAGTACTTC.

In this sample, this clone turned up once. The chain joins TRBV2 to TRBJ1-1; 11 bases fit TRBD1. The CDR3 runs 12 residues. The V gene end was trimmed by 10 bases and the J gene end by 6 bases; junction bases not matched to a gene: 4. The germline V gene has CDR1 SNHLY and CDR2 FYNNEI. The CDR3 DNA reads TGTGCCACCGAGGACAGGGGGCCTGAAGCTTTCTTT. It translates to CATEDRGPEAFF.

V gene TRBV3-1 (or the pseudogene TRBV3-2) combines with J gene TRBJ1-1; TRBD1 might be the D (5 bases). V was cut by 3 bases and J by 2 bases, with 10 bases left in between. This CDR3 has 14 amino acids. The germline CDR1 and CDR2 sequences are LGHDT and YNNKEL (reference sequence). The CDR3 protein is CASSQGLINTEAFF. CDR3 nucleotides: TGTGCCAGCAGCCAGGGACTAATCAACACTGAAGCTTTCTTT.

The V call is TRBV19, the J call TRBJ1-2; tentative D call: TRBD1 (5 bases). Germline V gives CDR1 LNHDA, CDR2 SQIVND (reference sequence). The CDR3 covers 13 residues. Deletions cut 5 bases from V and 4 bases from J, with 11 bases between. CDR3 DNA: TGTGCCAGTAGTCCACAGGCGTTCTATGGCTACACCTTC. It translates to CASSPQAFYGYTF.

J is TRBJ2-3 and V is TRBV27, with D unclear. This CDR3 has 13 amino acids. Germline V gene data show CDR1 as MNHEY and CDR2 as SMNVEV (reference sequence). Trimming stripped 3 bases from V and 2 bases from J, with 6 bases between. This CDR3 is CASSLRYTDTQYF. The CDR3, as DNA: TGTGCCAGCAGTTTGAGATACACAGATACGCAGTATTTT.

This rearrangement joins TRBV29-1 to TRBJ1-2; TRBD1 matches 7 bases. Germline assignment: CDR1 SQVTM and CDR2 ANQGSEA. This CDR3 spans 15 amino acids. V trimming: 6 bases; J trimming: 6 bases; junction bases outside the gene matches: 16. The CDR3: CSVPRDSHNYDGYTF. The CDR3 bases are TGCAGCGTCCCCCGGGACAGTCACAACTATGATGGCTACACCTTC.

J is TRBJ2-3 and V is TRBV6-4; 9 bases align to TRBD2. Per the germline V gene, CDR1 is MRHNA and CDR2 is SNTAGT. J was trimmed by 4 bases and V by 3 bases; bases with no gene match: 5. CDR3 length: 15 residues. CDR3 DNA sequence: TGTGCCAGCAGTGATAGAGCGGGGGGATCAGATACGCAGTATTTT. Translated, it gives CASSDRAGGSDTQYF.

The chain recombines TRBV27 with TRBJ1-5; no clear D gene. In germline, CDR1 is MNHEY, CDR2 SMNVEV (reference sequence). The ends were cut back, 6 bases at V and 9 bases at J, with 12 bases in the middle. The CDR3 contains 12 residues. The CDR3 DNA sequence: TGTGCCAGCAGCTCCTTCGCCGGGCCCCAGCATTTT. This encodes CASSSFAGPQHF.

The CDR3 coding sequence is TGTGCCAGCAGCGTAGGACCAGGCAGGGATTCACCCCTCCACTTT. It codes for CASSVGPGRDSPLHF. The rearrangement uses TRBV9 and TRBJ1-6; a possible D gene is TRBD1 (5 bases). Per germline, CDR1 SGDLS and CDR2 YYNGEE. V gave up 0 bases and J gave up 8 bases, with 12 bases separating them. This CDR3 has 15 residues.

This clone showed up just once. The chain joins TRBV4-2 to TRBJ2-7; TRBD1 matches at 8 bases. The CDR3 totals 15 residues. CDR1 is LGHNA and CDR2 is YNFKEQ in the germline V gene. V lost 0 bases to trimming and J lost 3 bases; unmatched junction nucleotides: 4. CDR3 in amino acids: CASSQDGQGSYEQYF. The CDR3 nucleotides read TGTGCCAGCAGCCAAGACGGACAGGGTAGCTACGAGCAGTACTTC.

This rearrangement joins TRBV21-1 to TRBJ1-5; the table's D call of TRBD1 was not tested on the DNA. TRBV21-1 is labeled a pseudogene. This CDR3 has 16 residues. The CDR3: CASSKETGVLGKPQHF. The CDR3 coding sequence is TGTGCCAGCAGCAAAGAGACAGGAGTGCTCGGGAAGCCCCAGCATTTT.

V usage is TRBV5-1 and J usage is TRBJ1-2; 9 positions agree with TRBD1. The CDR3 runs to 14 residues. With 3 bases clipped from V and 6 bases from J, the junction kept 6 bases outside the gene matches. The germline gives CDR1 SGHRS, CDR2 YFSETQ. CDR3 DNA sequence: TGCGCCAGCAGCTGGGGGTGGACAGGGGATGGCTACACCTTC. Encoded protein: CASSWGWTGDGYTF.

The rearrangement links TRBV5-1 to TRBJ1-3; a weak D match, TRBD1 (6 bases). From germline, CDR1 is SGHRS and CDR2 YFSETQ. Trimming removed 4 bases from V and 0 bases from J, with 14 bases in between. This CDR3 is built from 16 residues. The CDR3 spells CASSKGQISSGNTIYF. The CDR3 region has the DNA TGCGCCAGCAGCAAAGGACAGATAAGCTCTGGAAACACCATATATTTT.

This chain links TRBV28 with TRBJ2-3; D possibly corresponds to TRBD2 (5 bases). Germline V gene lookup returns CDR1 MDHEN and CDR2 SYDVKM. Trimming pared 7 bases from V and 2 bases from J, leaving 16 bases between. The CDR3 contains 15 residues. CDR3 residues: CASTGMADFTDTQYF. The CDR3 region has the DNA TGTGCCAGCACGGGGATGGCGGATTTCACAGATACGCAGTATTTT.

This chain links TRBV11-2 with TRBJ1-1; maybe TRBD1 (5 bases). The CDR3 totals 18 residues. Germline assignment: CDR1 SGHAT and CDR2 FQNNGV. V lost 2 bases and J lost 0, with 19 bases in between. In DNA, the CDR3 is TGTGCCAGCAGCTTAACCCTCGGGGGGGACTACATGAACACTGAAGCTTTCTTT. Its translation: CASSLTLGGDYMNTEAFF.

The chain is built from TRBV21-1 and TRBJ1-2; TRBD1, the table's D call, lacks a check against the DNA. TRBV21-1 is reported as a pseudogene. The CDR3 is made up of 16 amino acids. The CDR3, as DNA: TGTGCCAGCAGCAAAGAGGGGCCACCTCCGGACTATGGCTACACCTTC. Amino acids: CASSKEGPPPDYGYTF.

This chain connects TRBV18 to TRBJ1-2; 7 bases line up with TRBD1. Germline CDR1 and CDR2: KGHSH and LQKENI. The junction had 7 bases not matched to a gene; V was cut back by 4 bases and J by 8 bases. This CDR3 spans 13 amino acids. The chain's CDR3 is CASSRGQLEGYTF. CDR3 in DNA: TGTGCCAGCTCACGGGGACAGCTGGAAGGCTACACCTTC.

This clone was recorded only once. The rearrangement uses TRBV19 and TRBJ2-1; 9 nucleotides agree with TRBD2. The CDR3 has 14 amino acids. Germline CDR1 is LNHDA and CDR2 is SQIVND (reference sequence). V gave up 7 bases and J gave up 6 bases; unmatched junction bases: 7. CDR3 region: CASTSGTSRNEQFF. The CDR3 DNA reads TGTGCCAGTACCTCCGGGACTAGCCGCAATGAGCAGTTCTTC.

This clone was detected once. The CDR3 nucleotides read TGTGCCAGCAGTTTAGGGCTGGCTTATTCACCCCTCCACTTT. As protein: CASSLGLAYSPLHF. The J gene is TRBJ1-6, the V gene TRBV27, with no clear D. The CDR3 is 14 amino acids. Germline lookup yields CDR1 MNHEY and CDR2 SMNVEV (reference sequence). V dropped 2 bases and J dropped 8 bases, with 10 bases sitting between them.

The gene calls are TRBV27 and TRBJ2-2; 8 bases map to TRBD2. J was trimmed by 0 bases and V by 5 bases; bases with no gene match: 11. Looked up from germline, CDR1 is MNHEY and CDR2 is SMNVEV (reference sequence). The CDR3 runs to 18 residues. CDR3 DNA sequence: TGTGCCAGCAGTCCTATCGTGCAAGCGGGGGCGAACACCGGGGAGCTGTTTTTT. Its translation: CASSPIVQAGANTGELFF.

The chain employs TRBV18 and TRBJ2-7; TRBD1 matches at 7 bases. J was trimmed by 2 bases and V by 6 bases; bases with no gene match: 7. CDR3 length: 14 residues. Germline CDR1 is KGHSH and CDR2 is LQKENI. CDR3 protein: CASSPGQEAYEQYF. CDR3 DNA: TGTGCCAGCTCCCCCGGACAGGAGGCCTACGAGCAGTACTTC. The full variable domain, its missing parts supplied by reference TRBV18 and TRBJ2-7, is NAGVMQNPRHLVRRRGQEARLRCSPMKGHSHVYWYRQLPEEGLKFMVYLQKENIIDESGMPKERFSAEFPKEGPSILRIQQVVRGDSAAYFCASSPGQEAYEQYFGPGTRLTVT.